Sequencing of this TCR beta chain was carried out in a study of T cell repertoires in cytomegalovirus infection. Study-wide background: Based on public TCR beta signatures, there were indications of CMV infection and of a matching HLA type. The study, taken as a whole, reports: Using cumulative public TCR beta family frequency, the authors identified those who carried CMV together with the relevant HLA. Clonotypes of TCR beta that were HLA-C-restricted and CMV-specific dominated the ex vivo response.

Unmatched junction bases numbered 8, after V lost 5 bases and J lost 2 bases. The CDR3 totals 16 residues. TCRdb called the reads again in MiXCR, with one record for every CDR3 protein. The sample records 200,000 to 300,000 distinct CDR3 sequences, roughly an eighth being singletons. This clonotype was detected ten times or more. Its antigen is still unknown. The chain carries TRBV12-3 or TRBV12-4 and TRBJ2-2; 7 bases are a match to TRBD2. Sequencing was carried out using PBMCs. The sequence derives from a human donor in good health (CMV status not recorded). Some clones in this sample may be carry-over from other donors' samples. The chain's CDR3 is CASSLRVAGNTGELFF. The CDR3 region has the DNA TGTGCCAGCAGTCTCCGAGTAGCGGGTAACACCGGGGAGCTGTTTTTT.